The 26 T cell receptor beta chains below all came from one sample that was sequenced in a study of CD8+CD57+ T cells in acquired aplastic anemia. Profiles of TCR beta VDJ and CDR3 were generated from a genomic DNA template. A single record per CDR3 protein comes from TCRdb applying MiXCR to the reads. The table lists roughly 250,000 distinct CDR3 sequences, roughly 82% of them singletons, with 42% in the top ten. The authors sequenced patients whose flow cytometry had shown CD8+CD57+ cell expansion. The sequenced sample consisted of sorted CD4+, CD8+, or CD8+CD57+ T cells (not recorded which) from PBMCs. Receptor source: a human donor with aplastic anemia.

The chain recombines TRBV2 with TRBJ2-5, with 7 positions matching TRBD2. Per the germline V gene, CDR1 is SNHLY and CDR2 is FYNNEI. The CDR3 length is 12 residues. The junction had 2 bases not matched to a gene; V was cut back by 6 bases and J by 4 bases. CDR3 in DNA: TGTGCCAGCAGGTGGGAGGGAGAGACCCAGTACTTC. It is translated as CASRWEGETQYF.

With respect to this clonotype: The junction departs from the called germline gene at one end, perhaps through a read error. This chain uses TRBV11-3 with TRBJ2-1, with D maybe TRBD2 (6 bases). The CDR3 length is 18 residues. The germline V gene encodes CDR1 SGHNT and CDR2 YENEEA. The CDR3 protein is CASSVEGDRDSRYNEQFF. CDR3 DNA: TGTGCCAGCAGCGTAGAAGGGGACCGGGACTCCCGCTACAATGAGCAGTTCTTC.

The chain employs TRBV2 and TRBJ2-5; 8 nucleotides agree with TRBD2. The CDR3 runs 14 residues. V lost 9 bases, J lost 5 bases, and 11 bases stayed unmatched. Germline CDR1 and CDR2: SNHLY and FYNNEI. The CDR3 region has the DNA TGTGCCAGTGACGGGGGGGTTATAGGGGAGACCCAGTACTTC. Translated: CASDGGVIGETQYF.

Remarks on this clonotype: Mismatch with germline at one junction end may stem from a read error. This chain joins TRBV6-5 and TRBJ2-3; TRBD1 agrees at 7 bases. Germline V gene data show CDR1 as MNHEY and CDR2 as SVGAGI. The CDR3 is 15 amino acids. Written as DNA, the CDR3 is TGTGCCAGCAAGGTAGGGGGACAGAGCACAAATACGCAGTATTTT. It codes for CASKVGGQSTNTQYF.

The J gene is TRBJ2-5, the V gene TRBV20-1; D is tentatively TRBD1 or TRBD2 (6 bases each). The CDR3 is 15 residues long. Germline V lookup: CDR1 DFQATT, CDR2 SNEGSKA (reference sequence). V was trimmed by 0 bases and J by 6 bases, leaving 17 bases between them. CDR3 DNA sequence: TGCAGTGCTAGAGACGGGGGCAGAGCCATGAAGACCCAGTACTTC. It specifies CSARDGGRAMKTQYF.

Of note for this clonotype: Relative to the germline gene, one junction end is altered; a read error may explain this. This CDR3 is CASRSPGGHNTQFF. The CDR3 bases are TGTGCCAGTCGCAGTCCGGGAGGTCACAATACGCAGTTTTTC. The chain joins TRBV2 to TRBJ2-3; 7 bases fit TRBD2. CDR3 length: 14 residues. Germline-derived CDR1 and CDR2 are SNHLY and FYNNEI. Complete variable domain (other parts from reference TRBV2 and TRBJ2-3): EPEVTQTPSHQVTQMGQEVILRCVPISNHLYFYWYRQILGQKVEFLVSFYNNEISEKSEIFDDQFSVERPDGSNFTLKIRSTKLEDSAMYFCASRSPGGHNTQFFGPGTRLTVL.

In the case of this clonotype: Here the CDR3 omits its conserved ending phenylalanine or tryptophan, so a read error is the likely source. The limits of the CDR3 on the DNA are not certain, so only TCRdb's listed CDR3 is given. The rearrangement links TRBV7-9 to TRBJ2-1; whether TRBD1, the table's D call, matches the DNA was not checked. Germline assignment: CDR1 SEHNR and CDR2 FQNEAQ (reference sequence). The CDR3 totals 13 residues, both ends included. CDR3 in amino acids: CASSAGTGDQETH.

CDR3 residues: CASSLAGGPDPQYTF. In DNA, the CDR3 is TGTGCCAGCAGCTTAGCGGGGGGTCCCGATCCACAGTATACCTTC. The chain carries TRBV7-8 and TRBJ1-2; tentative D call: TRBD1 (5 bases). Looked up from germline, CDR1 is SGHVS and CDR2 is FQNEAQ. V lost 0 bases, J lost 14 bases, and 22 bases lay in between. CDR3 length: 15 residues. Complete variable domain (other parts from reference TRBV7-8 and TRBJ1-2): GAGVSQSPRYKVAKRGQDVALRCDPISGHVSLFWYQQALGQGPEFLTYFQNEAQLDKSGLPSDRFFAERPEGSVSTLKIQRTQQEDSAVYLCASSLAGGPDPQYTFGSGTRLTVV.

The rearrangement joins TRBV24-1 to TRBJ2-7, with a weak D call TRBD2 (6 bases). The CDR3 is 16 residues long. Germline V gives CDR1 KGHDR, CDR2 SFDVKD. Trimming removed 2 bases from V and 2 bases from J, with 15 bases in between. Written as DNA, the CDR3 is TGTGCCACCAGTGATTCTGGGCGGGGAGTCGCCTACGAGCAGTACTTC. Its translation: CATSDSGRGVAYEQYF.

Turning to this clonotype: A read error may be the cause here, since a much bigger clone is one base away. The chain joins TRBV14 to TRBJ1-5, with D unresolved. The length of the CDR3 is 17 residues. Looked up from germline, CDR1 is SGHDN and CDR2 is FVKESK. The CDR3 nucleotides are TGTGCCAGCAGCCAAGGGGGTAGCGGATATAGCGATCAGCCCCAGCATTTT. Translated: CASSQGGSGYSDQPQHF.

This clonotype was recorded only once. The V and J genes are TRBV11-1 and TRBJ2-5, with unresolved D. The germline V gene has CDR1 SGHAT and CDR2 FQDESV (reference sequence). The ends were cut back, 11 bases at V and 8 bases at J, with 18 bases in the middle. CDR3 length: 12 amino acids. CDR3 nucleotide sequence: TGTGCCGGTCTTGGGGATGTGACAACCCAGTACTTC. Translating gives CAGLGDVTTQYF.

This clonotype was seen just once. The chain employs TRBV5-1 and TRBJ2-7; 8 bases map to TRBD2. CDR3 length: 15 residues. V lost 4 bases and J lost 4; bases outside the gene matches: 10. Per the germline V gene, CDR1 is SGHRS and CDR2 is YFSETQ. Here the CDR3 DNA reads TGCGCCAGCAGCGTAACTTTCGGGACTAGTTACGAGCAGTACTTC. Its translation: CASSVTFGTSYEQYF.

The chain recombines TRBV7-9 with TRBJ1-1; D unclear. Trimming removed 0 bases at V and 5 bases at J, with 7 bases between. Germline assignment: CDR1 SEHNR and CDR2 FQNEAQ (reference sequence). CDR3 size: 13 residues. For the CDR3, the DNA is TGTGCCAGCAGCTTAGCAGCGCCGACTGAAGCTTTCTTT. Amino acid sequence: CASSLAAPTEAFF. Looking up the rest from reference TRBV7-9 and TRBJ1-1 gives the full variable domain: DTGVSQNPRHKITKRGQNVTFRCDPISEHNRLYWYRQTLGQGPEFLTYFQNEAQLEKSRLLSDRFSAERPKGSFSTLEIQRTEQGDSAMYLCASSLAAPTEAFFGQGTRLTVV.

Note on this clonotype: Because the CDR3's place on the DNA is in doubt, the DNA is left out and the CDR3 is given as listed by TCRdb. The chain uses TRBV20-1 and TRBJ2-1; TRBD2 is taken as the D call from the table, unchecked against the DNA. The CDR3 adds up to 24 amino acids, both ends counted. Germline V CDR1 and CDR2: DFQATT, SNEGSKA (reference sequence). The CDR3 is CSALGDSAMYFCASSDGGIHEQFF.

The V gene is TRBV7-8, the J gene TRBJ2-7; D is perhaps TRBD2 (7 bases). The germline gives CDR1 SGHVS, CDR2 FQNEAQ. The CDR3 spans 14 residues. CDR3 DNA sequence: TGTGCCAGCAGCTTAGCGGGGGGGGCCGGGGCGCAGTATGTC. It codes for CASSLAGGAGAQYV.

Remarks on this clonotype: No conserved phenylalanine or tryptophan is present at the end of the CDR3, so a read error is the likely explanation. The DNA is omitted, as the CDR3 cannot be located on it reliably, and the CDR3 follows TCRdb's listing. The chain links TRBV9 to TRBJ2-3; the listed D gene, TRBD1, was not tested against the DNA. Germline V gene data show CDR1 as SGDLS and CDR2 as YYNGEE. The CDR3 length equals 13 residues, ends included. The CDR3 sequence: CASRAWARDGLYV.

J is TRBJ1-1 and V is TRBV9; D remains ambiguous. The V gene lost 3 bases and the J gene lost 11 bases, with 23 bases spanning the gap. The CDR3 covers 15 residues. CDR1 and CDR2 (germline): SGDLS, YYNGEE. The CDR3 coding sequence is TGTGCCAGCAGCGGAGGGTCAGATACGAAGTATTTTGCTTTCTTT. This gives the protein CASSGGSDTKYFAFF.

J is TRBJ2-5 and V is TRBV9, with D possibly TRBD1 on 6 matching bases. CDR1 and CDR2 (germline): SGDLS, YYNGEE. V was pared by 9 bases and J by 3 bases, with 18 bases between. CDR3 length equals 14 residues. CDR3 nucleotides: TGTGCCACCGGCAGGGGTTCGAGCAAAGAGACCCAGTACTTC. The encoded protein is CATGRGSSKETQYF.

The J gene is TRBJ2-3, the V gene TRBV5-6; D call uncertain. The CDR3 length is 14 residues. Deletions cut 0 bases from V and 6 bases from J, with 11 bases between. Germline V gene sequence: CDR1 SGHDT, CDR2 YYEEEE. The CDR3 region has the DNA TGTGCCAGCAGCTTGGTTCAGCGTCCCGATACGCAGTATTTT. Its protein is CASSLVQRPDTQYF.

The sample holds a few counts of this clonotype. Relative to the germline gene, one junction end is altered; a read error may explain this. The gene calls are TRBV15 and TRBJ1-5; a weak D match, TRBD1 (6 bases). Per germline, CDR1 LNHNV and CDR2 YYDKDF (reference sequence). This CDR3 is 13 amino acids long. The CDR3 sequence is CASRGGSNQPRHF. As DNA, the CDR3 is TGTGCCTCTAGGGGGGGTAGCAATCAGCCCCGGCATTTT.

Worth noting for this clonotype: The junction does not match germline at one end; this may be a read error. The rearrangement joins TRBV9 to TRBJ2-3; 11 nucleotides agree with TRBD2. From germline, CDR1 is SGDLS and CDR2 YYNGEE. This CDR3 spans 18 amino acids. CDR3 sequence reads: CASSSGAPLAGVTDTQYF. The CDR3, as DNA: TGCGCCAGCAGTTCGGGGGCACCACTAGCGGGGGTCACAGATACGCAGTATTTT.

This clonotype was detected only a few times. It is likely a read error, because the conserved phenylalanine at the end of the CDR3 is missing. The DNA is left out, because the CDR3 cannot be placed on it with certainty; the CDR3 is given as TCRdb lists it. V gene TRBV2 combines with J gene TRBJ2-3; the table calls TRBD1, which could not be checked here. The germline CDR1 and CDR2 sequences are SNHLY and FYNNEI. The CDR3 has 13 amino acids, counting both end residues. CDR3 amino acids: CASGDVGTDTPYL.

Concerning this clonotype: An end of the junction differs from the germline gene, which may be a read error. The genes are TRBV7-9 and TRBJ2-1, with D possibly being TRBD2 (6 bases). The CDR3 has 14 residues. Germline V CDR1 and CDR2: SEHNR, FQNEAQ (reference sequence). The CDR3 DNA sequence: TGTGCCAGCAGCACCCGGCCGGGGGTTGGTGAGCAGTCGTTC. This sequence encodes CASSTRPGVGEQSF.

This chain joins TRBV7-9 and TRBJ2-7, with 12 bases lining up with TRBD2. The CDR3 totals 17 residues. The junction had 12 bases not matched to a gene; V was cut back by 6 bases and J by 3 bases. Germline CDR1 is SEHNR and CDR2 is FQNEAQ (reference sequence). CDR3 coding DNA: TGTGCCAGCAGTCCACGACTAGCGGGAGCTCTGGGCTACGAGCAGTACTTC. Encoded protein: CASSPRLAGALGYEQYF.

In the case of this clonotype: The CDR3 does not close with the conserved phenylalanine or tryptophan, likely indicating a read error. The rearrangement joins TRBV7-9 to TRBJ1-1; D may be TRBD1 (5 bases). From germline, CDR1 is SEHNR and CDR2 FQNEAQ (reference sequence). This CDR3 region has 12 residues. CDR3 nucleotide sequence: TGCGCCAGCAGCCAGGGCCTGGTTGCGGCTTTCCTT. Translating it yields CASSQGLVAAFL.

Comments on this clonotype: One end of the junction is discordant with germline, which a read error may explain. V usage is TRBV15 and J usage is TRBJ2-5; TRBD2 matches 9 bases. CDR3 length: 15 residues. Germline V gene lookup returns CDR1 LNHNV and CDR2 YYDKDF (reference sequence). CDR3 in DNA: TGTGCCGCCAGTAATCCAGCGGGAGGTCAAGAGACCCAGTACTTC. Translation: CAASNPAGGQETQYF.